The T cell receptor beta chain described here comes from a study of spatial heterogeneity in lung cancer. Study context: Raw-read counts averaged over ten per unique TCR and UMI combination.

Stated time point: sample taken at primary tumor resection. Tumor, nontumor lung or frozen PBMC supplied whole RNA that was sequenced unsorted. This clonotype rates as medium-sized. For a library built for alpha chains, this beta chain is a stray read; little rests on its size. Using its own MiXCR run on the 5' RACE reads, TCRdb lists one record per CDR3 protein. In the table there are 2,500 to 3,000 distinct CDR3 sequences, around 4.8% of which are singletons. The length of the CDR3 is 16 residues. V shed 5 bases and J 4 bases; nucleotides not matched to a gene: 8. Germline CDR1 and CDR2: MNHEY and SMNVEV (reference sequence).

The genes are TRBV27 and TRBJ2-2; 9 nucleotides line up with TRBD1. The TCR comes from a female donor with early-stage non-small cell lung cancer. Material: normal lung tissue next to the tumor, obtained at surgery. CDR3 amino acids: CASSINRGLTTGELFF. In DNA, the CDR3 is TGTGCCAGCAGTATAAACAGGGGGCTAACCACCGGGGAGCTGTTTTTT.